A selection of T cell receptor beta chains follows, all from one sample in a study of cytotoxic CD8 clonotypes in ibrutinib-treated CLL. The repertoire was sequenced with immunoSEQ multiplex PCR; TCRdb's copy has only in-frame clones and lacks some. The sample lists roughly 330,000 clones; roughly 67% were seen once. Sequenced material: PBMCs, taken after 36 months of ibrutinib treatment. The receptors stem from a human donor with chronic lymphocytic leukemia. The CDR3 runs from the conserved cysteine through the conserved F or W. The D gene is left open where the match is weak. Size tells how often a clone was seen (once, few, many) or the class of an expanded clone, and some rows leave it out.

DNA: TGTGCCAGCAGCTTAACAGGCAAACATAATTCACCCCTCCACTTT; CDR3: CASSLTGKHNSPLHF; length: 15; V: TRBV7-3; size: .; J: TRBJ1-6; D: .
DNA: TGTGCCAGTAGTATAGCCAGGGGCGACGAGCAGTACTTC; CDR3: CASSIARGDEQYF; length: 13; V: TRBV19; size: .; J: TRBJ2-7; D: .
DNA: TGTGCCAGCAGGGCAGGGATACTTCAGCCCCAGCATTTT; CDR3: CASRAGILQPQHF; length: 13; V: TRBV2; size: few; J: TRBJ1-5; D: .
DNA: TGTGCCAGCAGCCCAGACAGCAACGCCGGGGAGCTGTTTTTT; CDR3: CASSPDSNAGELFF; length: 14; V: TRBV7-3; size: few; J: TRBJ2-2; D: .
DNA: TGTGCCAGCGGCGGCGCAGGGGTTAGCGAGCAGTACTTC; CDR3: CASGGAGVSEQYF; length: 13; V: TRBV27; size: .; J: TRBJ2-7; D: .
DNA: TGTGCCAGTAGTATACGGCCAGTCTATGGCTACACCTTC; CDR3: CASSIRPVYGYTF; length: 13; V: TRBV19; size: .; J: TRBJ1-2; D: .
DNA: TGTGCCAGCAGCCCATTCCCAGGCGGAATCTACGAGCAGTACTTC; CDR3: CASSPFPGGIYEQYF; length: 15; V: TRBV11-2; size: .; J: TRBJ2-7; D: .
DNA: TGCGCCAGCAGCTTCGACAGCCCGGGGTCCGGGGAGCTGTTTTTT; CDR3: CASSFDSPGSGELFF; length: 15; V: TRBV5-1; size: .; J: TRBJ2-2; D: .
DNA: TGTGCCAGCAGCCAAGATCGGCGGGACAGGGGGTATGGCTACACCTTC; CDR3: CASSQDRRDRGYGYTF; length: 16; V: TRBV4-2; size: .; J: TRBJ1-2; D: TRBD1
DNA: TGTGCCAGCAGCCGACAGGGACCCCTCCCCTACTACGAGCAGTACTTC; CDR3: CASSRQGPLPYYEQYF; length: 16; V: TRBV7-3; size: few; J: TRBJ2-7; D: TRBD1
DNA: TGTGCCAGCAGCTCGGACAGGGGGCTTTTGGGTACTGAAGCTTTCTTT; CDR3: CASSSDRGLLGTEAFF; length: 16; V: TRBV5-6; size: few; J: TRBJ1-1; D: TRBD1
DNA: TGTGCCGTACTAGCGGGATCCGTCAATGAGCAGTTCTTC; CDR3: CAVLAGSVNEQFF; length: 13; V: TRBV6-1; size: .; J: TRBJ2-1; D: TRBD2
DNA: TGCGCCAGCAGTGAGCCCGCCAGCCTCTATGGCTACACCTTC; CDR3: CASSEPASLYGYTF; length: 14; V: TRBV10-2; size: .; J: TRBJ1-2; D: .
DNA: TGTGCCACCAGCAGGGGGGACACAGATACGCAGTATTTT; CDR3: CATSRGDTDTQYF; length: 13; V: TRBV15; size: .; J: TRBJ2-3; D: .
DNA: TGTGCCATCAGTGAGCCGGACAGACTATTCTACGAGCAGTACTTC; CDR3: CAISEPDRLFYEQYF; length: 15; V: TRBV10-3; size: .; J: TRBJ2-7; D: .
DNA: TGTGCCAGCAGGCCCGGGACAGGGGGATACGAGCAGTACTTC; CDR3: CASRPGTGGYEQYF; length: 14; V: TRBV6-5; size: .; J: TRBJ2-7; D: TRBD1
DNA: TGTGCCAGCAGCTTACCAGGGGGAGGTGGAGCTTTCTTT; CDR3: CASSLPGGGGAFF; length: 13; V: TRBV7-2; size: .; J: TRBJ1-1; D: TRBD1
DNA: TGTGCCAGCAGCCAAGATCTAGCGGGAGTGGGGGAGCTGTTTTTT; CDR3: CASSQDLAGVGELFF; length: 15; V: TRBV14; size: .; J: TRBJ2-2; D: TRBD2
DNA: TGTGCCAGCAGCTTGGTGGGCGGCGTCAATCAGCCCCAGCATTTT; CDR3: CASSLVGGVNQPQHF; length: 15; V: TRBV5-8; size: few; J: TRBJ1-5; D: .
DNA: TGTGCCAGCAGCTTAACCGGGGCCTCTGGAAACACCATATATTTT; CDR3: CASSLTGASGNTIYF; length: 15; V: TRBV7-3; size: once; J: TRBJ1-3; D: .
DNA: TGTGCCAGCAGCTTAGTACCCAGGGGGTCCCCTGGCTACACCTTC; CDR3: CASSLVPRGSPGYTF; length: 15; V: TRBV7-2; size: .; J: TRBJ1-2; D: TRBD1
DNA: TGTGCCATCAGCGAATGGGGGTACAATGAGCAGTTCTTC; CDR3: CAISEWGYNEQFF; length: 13; V: TRBV10-3; size: .; J: TRBJ2-1; D: .
DNA: TGCGCCAGCAGCTTGAAAGCAGCTCCGGGCCTCTATGGCTACACCTTC; CDR3: CASSLKAAPGLYGYTF; length: 16; V: TRBV5-1; size: few; J: TRBJ1-2; D: .
DNA: TGTGCCAGCAGCTTAGCGGGAGGATCGGACACCGGGGAGCTGTTTTTT; CDR3: CASSLAGGSDTGELFF; length: 16; V: TRBV28; size: .; J: TRBJ2-2; D: TRBD2
DNA: TGCAGCGTTGAAAGGGCAGGTTCGACCTACGAGCAGTACTTC; CDR3: CSVERAGSTYEQYF; length: 14; V: TRBV29-1; size: few; J: TRBJ2-7; D: .
DNA: TGTGCCAGCTCACCAATGGACACCGGAGACTACGAGCAGTACTTC; CDR3: CASSPMDTGDYEQYF; length: 15; V: TRBV18; size: .; J: TRBJ2-7; D: .
DNA: TGTGCCAGCAGCCCCTGGACAGGGGATGGCTACACCTTC; CDR3: CASSPWTGDGYTF; length: 13; V: TRBV9; size: .; J: TRBJ1-2; D: TRBD1
DNA: TGTGCCAGCAGCCGCGACTTCCCCTACAATGAGCAGTTCTTC; CDR3: CASSRDFPYNEQFF; length: 14; V: TRBV6-5; size: .; J: TRBJ2-1; D: .
DNA: TGTGCCAGTAGTATAGTCGGACTAACCGATACGCAGTATTTT; CDR3: CASSIVGLTDTQYF; length: 14; V: TRBV19; size: once; J: TRBJ2-3; D: .
DNA: TGCAGCGTTGGATCCGGGGCCAACGTCCTGACTTTC; CDR3: CSVGSGANVLTF; length: 12; V: TRBV29-1; size: few; J: TRBJ2-6; D: .
DNA: TGTGCCAGCAGCCACCGGGACTTAAAACCTTTCTTT; CDR3: CASSHRDLKPFF; length: 12; V: TRBV5-4; size: .; J: TRBJ1-1; D: .
DNA: TGTGCCAGCAGCCAAGGACAGGGCTACTATGGCTACACCTTC; CDR3: CASSQGQGYYGYTF; length: 14; V: TRBV11-2; size: few; J: TRBJ1-2; D: TRBD1
DNA: TGTGCCATCAGTGTTAGTGAACGAGCCGAGCAGTACTTC; CDR3: CAISVSERAEQYF; length: 13; V: TRBV10-3; size: .; J: TRBJ2-7; D: .
DNA: TGTGCCAGCAGTTTAAGCCGCCCCCTTGCTCGGGTCCAAGAGACCCAGTACTTC; CDR3: CASSLSRPLARVQETQYF; length: 18; V: TRBV27; size: .; J: TRBJ2-5; D: .
DNA: TGCGCCAGCGCGAAAACTCGGGACAGCGCTTTTCTTTCCTACAATGAGCAGTTCTTC; CDR3: CASAKTRDSAFLSYNEQFF; length: 19; V: TRBV5-1; size: .; J: TRBJ2-1; D: TRBD1
DNA: TGTGCCAGCAGTTATACGACAGGGGATCAGCCCCAGCATTTT; CDR3: CASSYTTGDQPQHF; length: 14; V: TRBV6-5; size: few; J: TRBJ1-5; D: TRBD1
DNA: TGTGCCAGCAGCGCCCAACTAGCTAATACGCAGTATTTT; CDR3: CASSAQLANTQYF; length: 13; V: TRBV6-4; size: .; J: TRBJ2-3; D: .
DNA: TGTGCCAGCAGCTTGGCCCCGGGGGCCGCCGGCGAGCAGTACTTC; CDR3: CASSLAPGAAGEQYF; length: 15; V: TRBV5-6; size: .; J: TRBJ2-7; D: .
DNA: TGTGCCAGCAGCTTAGCGGAGCAAGGAAAACTGTTTTTT; CDR3: CASSLAEQGKLFF; length: 13; V: TRBV7-2; size: few; J: TRBJ1-4; D: .
DNA: TGTGCCACCAGCAGAGATCTTGGACAGGGAGCAGTCGAGCAGTACTTC; CDR3: CATSRDLGQGAVEQYF; length: 16; V: TRBV15; size: .; J: TRBJ2-7; D: TRBD1
DNA: TGTGCCAGCAGCTTAGGACAGGGGACGCCTAATGAAAAACTGTTTTTT; CDR3: CASSLGQGTPNEKLFF; length: 16; V: TRBV5-4; size: .; J: TRBJ1-4; D: TRBD1
DNA: TGTGCCAGCAGCAAGAACAGGGTCTCATACCAGACCCAGTACTTC; CDR3: CASSKNRVSYQTQYF; length: 15; V: TRBV7-8; size: .; J: TRBJ2-5; D: .